This is a list of T cell receptor beta chains from one sample in a study of blood T cell repertoires in COVID-19. Clones were read by immunoSEQ multiplex PCR, and TCRdb kept only the in-frame ones, dropping some. The sample consists of roughly 220,000 clones, 85% to 90% of them appearing once. The sequencing input was PBMCs or T cells enriched from blood (not recorded which). The receptors come from a woman in her forties or fifties with acute COVID-19. CDR3s include the opening cysteine and the closing phenylalanine or tryptophan.

CASSSTVNTEAFF	TRBV28	TRBJ1-1
CASSFTGGRTEAFF	TRBV5-4	TRBJ1-1
CASSLGGGYEQYF	TRBV12-3/TRBV12-4	TRBJ2-7
CASSRTYREYNEQFF	TRBV6-5	TRBJ2-1
CASRPQGQPYEQYF	TRBV28	TRBJ2-7
CASSPRYTGGTGANVLTF	TRBV18	TRBJ2-6
CASSIARYNEQFF	TRBV19	TRBJ2-1
CASSLDRAHGYTF	TRBV28	TRBJ1-2
CASSQINYEQYF	TRBV14	TRBJ2-7
CASSQFRGWTETQYF	TRBV14	TRBJ2-5
CASGDRSYEQYF	TRBV19	TRBJ2-7
CAISEILAGLQETQYF	TRBV10-3	TRBJ2-5
CASKTPGTGRSDEQFF	TRBV5-5	TRBJ2-1
CASSLGAGGPNEQFF	TRBV27	TRBJ2-1
CASSSGQGYAEAFF	TRBV19	TRBJ1-1
CASSLALSATNEKLFF	TRBV5-1	TRBJ1-4
CASSSPSVSRHEQFF	TRBV27	TRBJ2-1
CASTSGGTDYGYTF	TRBV28	TRBJ1-2
CASSPKNQETQYF	TRBV18	TRBJ2-5
CASSLAGRAGNTIYF	TRBV7-9	TRBJ1-3
CASSPLGGRGPYEQYF	TRBV5-6	TRBJ2-7
CASSLAPGTGPNYGYTF	TRBV28	TRBJ1-2
CASAYRLPNQPQHF	TRBV19	TRBJ1-5
CASSPGLPYEQYF	TRBV19	TRBJ2-7
CASSRQGPNTGELFF	TRBV7-2	TRBJ2-2
CASRIRQGVNTEAFF	TRBV7-9	TRBJ1-1
CRATGESVNEQFF	TRBV29-1	TRBJ2-1
CASSLRLAGGYEQYF	TRBV5-4	TRBJ2-7
CASSPYRDRGHNEQFF	TRBV11-2	TRBJ2-1
CASSLAVTGVYEQYF	TRBV7-2	TRBJ2-7
CASRPGTVYEQYF	TRBV28	TRBJ2-7
CASSIGQGVWNTEAFF	TRBV19	TRBJ1-1
CASSSLGGPYNEQFF	TRBV7-9	TRBJ2-1
CASSPYDSSYEQYF	TRBV18	TRBJ2-7
CASLSGSGGYTF	TRBV28	TRBJ1-2
CSVAPIDRRSYEQYF	TRBV29-1	TRBJ2-7
CASSNDRAYEQYF	TRBV27	TRBJ2-7
CASSPQGERTEAFF	TRBV7-9	TRBJ1-1
CASSGRLAGPNEQFF	TRBV5-4	TRBJ2-1
CASSPNRGLETQYF	TRBV11-3	TRBJ2-5
CASSLSPPILF	TRBV7-3	TRBJ1-2
CASSFGGGLGETQYF	TRBV11-3	TRBJ2-5